This T cell receptor (beta chain) was identified in a study of cytomegalovirus exposure and HLA in healthy donors. Background on the study: A later analysis reported the same platform for the roughly 120 validation repertoires and the approximately 670 first-cohort repertoires. General study results and limits: It was found in a later analysis that first-cohort TCR clusters tended to co-occur in the 90 to 150 validation repertoires. Cytomegalovirus-associated status was assigned to around 160 TCR beta chains. In vitro work confirmed that a few CMV-associated chains recognize CMV antigens.

On this clone itself: Antigen unknown. At one boundary the junction diverges from the germline segment, which might be a read error.

TCRdb keeps only in-frame clones here, not all; method: immunoSEQ multiplex PCR. The repertoire consists of 150,000 to 200,000 clones, with about 80% occurring once and the leading ten covering under 7.5%. The CDR3 spans 13 residues. Germline lookup yields CDR1 GTSNPN and CDR2 SVGIG (reference sequence). Sample: PBMCs. The receptor's source is a man aged 18 to 29 in good health and CMV-seropositive. This rearrangement joins TRBV30 to TRBJ2-1; TRBD2 matches at 7 bases. CDR3 in DNA: TGCAGTATCTGGCGGGAGAATCACAATGAGCAGTTCTTC. Amino acid sequence: CSIWRENHNEQFF.